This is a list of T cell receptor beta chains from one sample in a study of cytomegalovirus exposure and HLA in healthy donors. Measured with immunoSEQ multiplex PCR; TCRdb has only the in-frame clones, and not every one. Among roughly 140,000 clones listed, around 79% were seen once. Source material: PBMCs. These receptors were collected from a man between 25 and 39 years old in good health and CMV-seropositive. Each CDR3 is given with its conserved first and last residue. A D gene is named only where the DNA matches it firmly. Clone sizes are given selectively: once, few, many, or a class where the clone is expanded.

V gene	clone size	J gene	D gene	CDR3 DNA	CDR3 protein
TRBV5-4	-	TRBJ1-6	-	TGTGCCAGCAGTAGCGTGGATTCACCCCTCCACTTT	CASSSVDSPLHF
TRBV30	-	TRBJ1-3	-	TGTGCCTGGAGTCCGGTCATCTCTGGAAACACCATATATTTT	CAWSPVISGNTIYF
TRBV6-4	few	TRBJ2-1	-	TGTGCCAGCAGTGAGGCCCCTTCAGGGTTTGGTGAGCAGTTCTTC	CASSEAPSGFGEQFF
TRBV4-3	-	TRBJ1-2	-	TGCGCCAGCAGCCAAGCGCCCGGACTGAACTATGGCTACACCTTC	CASSQAPGLNYGYTF
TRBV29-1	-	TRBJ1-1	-	TGCAGCGTTAAAGGGACACAGAACACTGAAGCTTTCTTT	CSVKGTQNTEAFF
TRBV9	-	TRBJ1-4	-	TGTGCCAGCAGCGTGACACAGGGTGGCGAAAAACTGTTTTTT	CASSVTQGGEKLFF
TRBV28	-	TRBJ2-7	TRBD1	TGTGCCAGCAGATACCCCGGACAGGGGAGGTACGAGCAGTACTTC	CASRYPGQGRYEQYF
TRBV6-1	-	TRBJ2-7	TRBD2	TGTGCCAGCAGTGATTACTCGGGACTAGCGAGATCTTACGAGCAGTACTTC	CASSDYSGLARSYEQYF
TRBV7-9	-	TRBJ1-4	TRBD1	TGTGCCAGCAGCCGACAGGGGCCTCAGGGTGAAAAACTGTTTTTT	CASSRQGPQGEKLFF
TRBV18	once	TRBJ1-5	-	TGTGCCAGCTCACCATATGAGGGGGTGAATCAGCCCCAGCATTTT	CASSPYEGVNQPQHF
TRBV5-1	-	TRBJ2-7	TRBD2	TGCGCCAGCAGCGGGCTAGCGGGAACCTACGAGCAGTACTTC	CASSGLAGTYEQYF
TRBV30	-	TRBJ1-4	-	TGTGCCTGGAGCCTCGAACAGGGAAAACTGTTTTTT	CAWSLEQGKLFF
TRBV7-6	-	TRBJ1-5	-	TGTGCCAGCAGCTTATATGGCAATCAGCCCCAGCATTTT	CASSLYGNQPQHF
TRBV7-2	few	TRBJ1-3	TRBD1	TGTGCCAGCAGCTTATCAGGGGGCGTTATTCGTTCTGGAAACACCATATATTTT	CASSLSGGVIRSGNTIYF
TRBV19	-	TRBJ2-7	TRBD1	TGTGCCAGTAGTATAACATTGTGGACAGGGGTCCACGAGCAGTACTTC	CASSITLWTGVHEQYF
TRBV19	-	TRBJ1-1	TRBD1	TGTGCCAGTAGTATAGAACAGGGGATCCCGAACACTGAAGCTTTCTTT	CASSIEQGIPNTEAFF
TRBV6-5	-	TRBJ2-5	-	TGTGCCAGCAGTTATTTCAATGACGGTGCAAGGGGGACCCAGTACTTC	CASSYFNDGARGTQYF
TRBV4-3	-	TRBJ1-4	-	TGCGCCAGCAGCCAAGCATTTCCCCAGGGCCCGCGGAGGGGACTGTTTTTT	CASSQAFPQGPRRGLFF
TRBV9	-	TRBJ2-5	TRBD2	TGTGCCAGCAGCGCGGGACTAGCGGTACAAGAGACCCAGTACTTC	CASSAGLAVQETQYF
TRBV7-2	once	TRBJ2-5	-	TGTGCCAGCAGCTTAGACCGGGAGACCCAGTACTTC	CASSLDRETQYF
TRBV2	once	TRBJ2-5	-	TGTGCCAGCAGTGAATATTGGGCTACGGAGACCCAGTACTTC	CASSEYWATETQYF
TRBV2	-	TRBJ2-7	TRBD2	TGTGCCAGCAGTGGGGTGGGAGGGCCGGATTACGAGCAGTACTTC	CASSGVGGPDYEQYF
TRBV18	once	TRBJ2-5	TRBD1	TGTGCCAGCTCACTTGACCGGGACAGGGGCGAGACCCAGTACTTC	CASSLDRDRGETQYF
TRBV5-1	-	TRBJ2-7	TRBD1	TGCGCCAGCAGCTTGAACAGGGGCTCCTACGAGCAGTACTTC	CASSLNRGSYEQYF
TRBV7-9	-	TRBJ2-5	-	TGTGCCAGCAGCTTTCGCGTGAGCGAGACCCAGTACTTC	CASSFRVSETQYF
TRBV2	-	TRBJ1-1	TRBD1	TGTGCCAGCAGTAACAGGGGAGAAGCTTTCTTT	CASSNRGEAFF
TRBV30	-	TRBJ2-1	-	TGTGCCTGGACTATGAGCTCCTACAATGAGCAGTTCTTC	CAWTMSSYNEQFF
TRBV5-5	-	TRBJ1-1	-	TGTGCCAGCAGGCTGGGGAGGGGAAGGACTGAAGCTTTCTTT	CASRLGRGRTEAFF